This entry concerns a single T cell receptor beta chain. The target antigen is unknown. Generated by immunoSEQ multiplex PCR, the TCRdb table keeps only in-frame clones and is missing some. The sample carries about 76,000 clones, about 82% recorded once. These data are taken from a study of OX40 agonist ivuxolimab in advanced cancers. Study outcomes and limitations: Expanded peripheral T-cell antigen specificity went undetermined. Expanded clones tended on average to be more numerous among CD8+ T cells than CD4+.

The CDR3 covers 15 residues. Germline CDR1 and CDR2: SGHRS and YFSETQ. The trim removed 4 bases at V and 5 bases at J, leaving 11 bases unmatched. Specimen: CD4+ or CD8+ T cells sorted from blood, collected in a trial of the OX40 agonist ivuxolimab. This chain joins TRBV5-1 and TRBJ2-5; 7 nucleotides agree with TRBD1. The sequence was collected from an adult with an advanced solid tumor such as melanoma, head and neck, liver or kidney cancer. CDR3 coding DNA: TGCGCCAGCAGCCGGACAGGATTCGGGTTGGAGACCCAGTACTTC. This codes for CASSRTGFGLETQYF.